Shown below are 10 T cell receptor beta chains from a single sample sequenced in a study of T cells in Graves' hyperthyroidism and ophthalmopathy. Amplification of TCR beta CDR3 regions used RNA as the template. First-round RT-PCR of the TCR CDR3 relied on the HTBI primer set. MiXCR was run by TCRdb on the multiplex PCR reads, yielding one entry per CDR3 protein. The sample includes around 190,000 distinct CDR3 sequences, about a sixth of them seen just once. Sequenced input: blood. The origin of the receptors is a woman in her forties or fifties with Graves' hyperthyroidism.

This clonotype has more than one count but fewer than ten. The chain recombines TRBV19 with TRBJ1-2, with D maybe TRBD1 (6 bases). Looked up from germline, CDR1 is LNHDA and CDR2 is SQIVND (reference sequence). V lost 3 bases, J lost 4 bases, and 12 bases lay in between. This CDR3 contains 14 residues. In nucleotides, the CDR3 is TGTGCCAGTAGTATTCAGGGGTTAGGCTATGGCTACACCTTC. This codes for CASSIQGLGYGYTF.

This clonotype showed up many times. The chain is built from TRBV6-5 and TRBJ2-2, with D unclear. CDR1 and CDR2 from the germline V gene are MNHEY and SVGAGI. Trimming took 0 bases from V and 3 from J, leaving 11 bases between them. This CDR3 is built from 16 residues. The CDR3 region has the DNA TGTGCCAGCAGTTACTCTCAATTCCACGACACCGGGGAGCTGTTTTTT. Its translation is CASSYSQFHDTGELFF.

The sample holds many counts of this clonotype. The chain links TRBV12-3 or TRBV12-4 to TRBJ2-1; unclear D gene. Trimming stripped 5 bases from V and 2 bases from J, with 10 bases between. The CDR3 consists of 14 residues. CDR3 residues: CASSHKTAYNEQFF. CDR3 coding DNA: TGTGCCAGCAGTCACAAAACCGCCTACAATGAGCAGTTCTTC.

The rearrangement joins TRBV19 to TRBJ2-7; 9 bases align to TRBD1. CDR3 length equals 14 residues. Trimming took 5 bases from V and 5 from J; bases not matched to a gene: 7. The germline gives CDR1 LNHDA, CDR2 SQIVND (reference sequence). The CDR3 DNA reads TGTGCCAGTAGTCCTAGACAGGGGGATCACGAGCAGTACTTC. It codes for CASSPRQGDHEQYF.

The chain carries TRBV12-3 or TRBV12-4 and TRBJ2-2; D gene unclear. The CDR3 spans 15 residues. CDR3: CVIKHFEEVTGELFF. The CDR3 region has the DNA TGTGTCATCAAGCATTTTGAGGAAGTCACCGGGGAGCTGTTTTTT.

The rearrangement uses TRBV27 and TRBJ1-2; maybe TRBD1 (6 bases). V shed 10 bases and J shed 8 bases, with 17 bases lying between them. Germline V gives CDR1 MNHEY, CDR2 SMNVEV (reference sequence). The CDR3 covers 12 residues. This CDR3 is CATRNRVLGYTF. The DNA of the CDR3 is TGTGCCACCAGAAACAGGGTCTTGGGCTACACCTTC.

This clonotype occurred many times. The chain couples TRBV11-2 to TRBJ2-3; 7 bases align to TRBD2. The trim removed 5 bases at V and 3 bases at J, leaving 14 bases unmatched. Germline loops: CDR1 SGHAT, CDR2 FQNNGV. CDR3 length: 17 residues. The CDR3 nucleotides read TGTGCCAGCAGCACGCACCTTAGCGGGTCCCGTACAGATACGCAGTATTTT. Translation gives CASSTHLSGSRTDTQYF.

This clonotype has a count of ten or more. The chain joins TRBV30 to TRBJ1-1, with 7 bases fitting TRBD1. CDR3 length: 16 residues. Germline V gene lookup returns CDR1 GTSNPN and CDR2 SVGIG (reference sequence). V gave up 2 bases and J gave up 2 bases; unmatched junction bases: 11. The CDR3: CAWSTTWGQLNTEAFF. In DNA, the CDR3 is TGTGCCTGGAGTACCACCTGGGGACAGCTAAACACTGAAGCTTTCTTT.

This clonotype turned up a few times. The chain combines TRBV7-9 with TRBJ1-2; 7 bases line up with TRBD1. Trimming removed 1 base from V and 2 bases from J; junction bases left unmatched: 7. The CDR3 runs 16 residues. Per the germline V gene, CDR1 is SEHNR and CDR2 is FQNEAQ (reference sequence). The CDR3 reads CASSLGTGAINYGYTF. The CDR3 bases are TGTGCCAGCAGCTTAGGAACAGGGGCGATCAACTATGGCTACACCTTC.

The CDR3 loop is CASSLSQNTEAFF. The CDR3 DNA reads as TGCGCCAGCAGCTTGTCTCAGAACACTGAAGCTTTCTTT. This chain connects TRBV5-1 to TRBJ1-1; unclear D gene. Germline V gene data show CDR1 as SGHRS and CDR2 as YFSETQ. The CDR3 extends over 13 amino acids. Trimming pared 1 base from V and 1 base from J, leaving 5 bases between.